These 24 T cell receptor beta chains share one sample of origin, sequenced in a study of blood T cell repertoires in COVID-19. Sequenced by immunoSEQ multiplex PCR; TCRdb stores in-frame clones only, minus some. Of 87,000 or so clones in the sample, 75% to 90% were seen once. Sample: peripheral blood. These receptors came from a man older than 75 with acute or convalescent COVID-19.

As DNA, the CDR3 is TGTGCCAGCAGTGAATGGATGGTGGGCCTTAGCAATCAGCCCCAGCATTTT. It translates to CASSEWMVGLSNQPQHF. V gene TRBV2 combines with J gene TRBJ1-5; no definite D call. V was trimmed by 2 bases and J by 0 bases, leaving 14 bases between them. Germline values: CDR1 SNHLY, CDR2 FYNNEI. This CDR3 has 17 residues.

This rearrangement joins TRBV7-5 to TRBJ1-3; the DNA was not used to check the table's D call, TRBD1. TRBV7-5 is given as a pseudogene. The CDR3 loop spans 13 amino acids. The CDR3 DNA is TGTGTCAGAATCAAGGGGGCAGGAAACACCATATATTTT. It is translated as CVRIKGAGNTIYF.

The gene calls are TRBV29-1 and TRBJ1-2, with 9 bases that match TRBD1. The V and J ends lost 4 bases and 2 bases, in that order; junction bases with no gene match: 2. Germline assignment: CDR1 SQVTM and CDR2 ANQGSEA. The CDR3 extends over 13 amino acids. DNA of the CDR3: TGCAGCGTTGGTACAGGGGGCAACTATGGCTACACCTTC. It codes for CSVGTGGNYGYTF.

This clone has only one observation. The chain uses TRBV6-2 or TRBV6-3 and TRBJ2-1, with D perhaps matching TRBD1 (5 bases). The CDR3 covers 14 residues. Germline loops: CDR1 MNHEY, CDR2 SVGEGT. Trimming took off 5 bases at V and 1 base at J, with 9 bases between the two ends. In DNA form, the CDR3 reads TGTGCCAGCAGTCCCACAGGTTCCTACAATGAGCAGTTCTTC. Protein: CASSPTGSYNEQFF.

This clone has only a few counts. V is TRBV6-5 and J is TRBJ1-2; no definite D call. The CDR3 contains 15 residues. The V gene's germline CDR1 is MNHEY and CDR2 SVGAGI. V was cut by 2 bases and J by 5 bases, with 15 bases left in between. CDR3 amino acids: CASSYSGTTTYGYTF. CDR3 nucleotide sequence: TGTGCCAGCAGTTACAGCGGCACTACTACATATGGCTACACCTTC.

Here the CDR3 reads CASSAGGYGYTF. Here the CDR3 DNA reads TGTGCCAGCAGCGCTGGGGGGTATGGCTACACCTTC. The chain carries TRBV9 and TRBJ1-2; TRBD1 might be the D (5 bases). Germline assignment: CDR1 SGDLS and CDR2 YYNGEE. This CDR3 is built from 12 residues. Deletions cut 3 bases from V and 5 bases from J, with 8 bases between.

This rearrangement joins TRBV15 to TRBJ1-2; 10 nucleotides line up with TRBD1. The CDR3 is 15 residues long. The ends lost 4 bases at V and 8 bases at J; junction bases unmatched: 10. Germline CDR1 reads LNHNV; CDR2 reads YYDKDF (reference sequence). The CDR3 is CATSKSTGGVSGYTF. The CDR3 DNA sequence: TGTGCCACCAGCAAATCGACAGGGGGCGTTTCCGGCTACACCTTC.

V gene TRBV9 combines with J gene TRBJ2-1, with 7 bases lining up with TRBD2. This CDR3 contains 15 residues. Germline V gives CDR1 SGDLS, CDR2 YYNGEE. The J segment lost 3 bases and the V segment lost 1 base, leaving 4 bases of the junction unmatched. The CDR3 sequence: CASSVTAGVYNEQFF. The CDR3 DNA is TGTGCCAGCAGCGTAACGGCGGGGGTCTACAATGAGCAGTTCTTC.

The chain links TRBV3-1 (or the pseudogene TRBV3-2) to TRBJ1-5; D gene uncertain. This CDR3 has 17 residues. With 0 bases removed from V and 1 base from J, the gap between germline ends came to 13 bases. Looked up from germline, CDR1 is LGHDT and CDR2 is YNNKEL (reference sequence). CDR3 sequence (DNA): TGTGCCAGCAGCCAAGATTCCCCGGGGAGGAGCAATCAGCCCCAGCATTTT. This gives the protein CASSQDSPGRSNQPQHF.

This clone was recorded once. The chain recombines TRBV10-2 with TRBJ1-2; perhaps TRBD1 as D (6 bases). The ends were cut back, 4 bases at V and 6 bases at J, with 15 bases in the middle. The CDR3 sequence is 14 residues long. CDR1 and CDR2 (germline): WSHSY, SAAADI. The CDR3: CASSADRIPHGYTF. Written as DNA, the CDR3 is TGCGCCAGCAGTGCCGACAGGATACCCCATGGCTACACCTTC.

This rearrangement joins TRBV11-2 to TRBJ2-5; 13 positions match TRBD2. The V segment lost 4 bases and the J segment 5 bases; nucleotides outside the gene matches: 1. CDR1 SGHAT and CDR2 FQNNGV come from the germline V gene. This CDR3 contains 14 residues. The CDR3 DNA sequence: TGTGCCAGCAGCTCGGGACTAGCGGGGGAGACCCAGTACTTC. Translated, it gives CASSSGLAGETQYF.

The chain carries TRBV27 and TRBJ2-3; D call uncertain. Trimming shortened V by 7 bases and J by 4 bases, and 15 bases separated the two germline ends. CDR3 length: 14 amino acids. Germline CDR1 is MNHEY and CDR2 is SMNVEV (reference sequence). In DNA, the CDR3 is TGTGCCAGCATTTGGCCGGGTGTCGCAGATACGCAGTATTTT. It specifies CASIWPGVADTQYF.

The chain joins TRBV7-3 to TRBJ2-1; 12 nucleotides agree with TRBD2. This CDR3 has 19 residues. CDR1 is SGHTA and CDR2 is FQGTGA in the germline V gene. J gave up 6 bases and V 5 bases, and 17 bases lay outside the gene matches. CDR3 nucleotides: TGTGCCAGCAGCCCCGTTGGCGGCCTAGCGGGAGGGCCCGGCAATGAGCAGTTCTTC. Its protein is CASSPVGGLAGGPGNEQFF.

The chain combines TRBV18 with TRBJ1-1; unclear D gene. Germline CDR1 is KGHSH and CDR2 is LQKENI. This CDR3 spans 14 amino acids. Trimming pared 7 bases from V and 3 bases from J, leaving 15 bases between. CDR3 sequence reads: CASFPYGEDTEAFF. DNA of the CDR3: TGTGCCAGCTTCCCCTATGGGGAGGACACTGAAGCTTTCTTT.

The V call is TRBV6-2 or TRBV6-3, the J call TRBJ1-1; TRBD1 is a possible D gene (5 bases). CDR1 and CDR2 (germline): MNHEY, SVGEGT. The CDR3 loop spans 14 amino acids. V lost 5 bases to trimming and J lost 2 bases, with 12 bases between them. CDR3 sequence reads: CASSHLDSNTEAFF. CDR3 coding DNA: TGTGCCAGCAGTCACCTCGACAGTAACACTGAAGCTTTCTTT.

DNA for the CDR3: TGCGCCAGCAGCCGACAGGGGACTGGAAACACCATATATTTT. Translation gives CASSRQGTGNTIYF. J is TRBJ1-3 and V is TRBV4-1; 8 bases fit TRBD1. This CDR3 spans 14 amino acids. Germline CDR1 reads MGHRA; CDR2 reads YSYEKL. V trimming: 4 bases; J trimming: 2 bases; junction bases outside the gene matches: 1.

This chain joins TRBV2 and TRBJ2-7; the D gene is possibly TRBD1 (5 bases). The CDR3 covers 12 residues. V was shortened by 7 bases and J by 3 bases, with 10 bases between the two germline ends. Germline V CDR1 and CDR2: SNHLY, FYNNEI. The CDR3 loop is CASTLDIYEQYF. The DNA for the CDR3 is TGTGCCAGCACCTTGGACATCTACGAGCAGTACTTC.

This chain uses TRBV27 with TRBJ2-1, with D maybe TRBD2 (6 bases). The CDR3 has 15 residues. The V end was cut by 2 bases, the J end by 5 bases, with 13 bases between. Looked up from germline, CDR1 is MNHEY and CDR2 is SMNVEV (reference sequence). CDR3 DNA: TGTGCCAGCAGTTTAAGGGGACTCACGGACAATGAGCAGTTCTTC. Its protein is CASSLRGLTDNEQFF.

This chain links TRBV27 with TRBJ2-2, with 7 bases matching TRBD1. Germline CDR1 is MNHEY and CDR2 is SMNVEV (reference sequence). With V trimmed by 10 bases and J by 5 bases, 10 bases remained unmatched. The CDR3 has 14 residues. The CDR3 spells CAKLGGKDTGELFF. CDR3 nucleotide sequence: TGTGCCAAACTAGGGGGCAAGGATACCGGGGAGCTGTTTTTT.

The J gene is TRBJ2-2, the V gene TRBV6-2 or TRBV6-3; 8 bases match TRBD2. The CDR3 loop spans 15 amino acids. Germline CDR1 MNHEY, CDR2 SVGEGT. The V segment lost 2 bases and the J segment 4 bases; nucleotides outside the gene matches: 3. CDR3 loop: CASSYELAGTGELFF. The CDR3 region has the DNA TGTGCCAGCAGTTACGAGCTAGCGGGCACCGGGGAGCTGTTTTTT.

The chain links TRBV3-1 (or the pseudogene TRBV3-2) to TRBJ2-1; 7 nucleotides agree with TRBD2. Trimming removed 4 bases from V and 6 bases from J; junction bases left unmatched: 12. The germline V gene encodes CDR1 LGHDT and CDR2 YNNKEL (reference sequence). CDR3 length: 16 residues. The CDR3 loop is CASSPQGSGLGNEQFF. The CDR3 DNA sequence: TGTGCCAGCAGCCCCCAAGGTAGCGGGCTCGGCAATGAGCAGTTCTTC.

The J gene is TRBJ2-1, the V gene TRBV21-1; the D call in the table, TRBD1, was not verified against the DNA. TRBV21-1 is a pseudogene locus. This CDR3 is built from 19 residues. CDR3 sequence (DNA): TGTGCCAGCAGCAAAGCGCTCTCAGCAACCGAGACATTTTACAATGAGCAGTTCTTC. Its protein is CASSKALSATETFYNEQFF.

The gene calls are TRBV5-1 and TRBJ2-2, with D maybe TRBD2 (6 bases). Germline values: CDR1 SGHRS, CDR2 YFSETQ. This CDR3 is built from 14 residues. V was cut by 2 bases and J by 6 bases, with 11 bases left in between. CDR3 in amino acids: CASSFNGGAGELFF. CDR3 DNA sequence: TGCGCCAGCAGCTTTAACGGAGGGGCCGGGGAGCTGTTTTTT.

This sequence joins TRBV5-1 and TRBJ2-2, with D possibly TRBD1 on 6 matching bases. The germline V gene has CDR1 SGHRS and CDR2 YFSETQ. The CDR3 spans 14 residues. V dropped 4 bases and J dropped 1 base, with 8 bases sitting between them. DNA of the CDR3: TGCGCCAGCAGCGCGGACAGGAACACCGGGGAGCTGTTTTTT. This sequence encodes CASSADRNTGELFF.